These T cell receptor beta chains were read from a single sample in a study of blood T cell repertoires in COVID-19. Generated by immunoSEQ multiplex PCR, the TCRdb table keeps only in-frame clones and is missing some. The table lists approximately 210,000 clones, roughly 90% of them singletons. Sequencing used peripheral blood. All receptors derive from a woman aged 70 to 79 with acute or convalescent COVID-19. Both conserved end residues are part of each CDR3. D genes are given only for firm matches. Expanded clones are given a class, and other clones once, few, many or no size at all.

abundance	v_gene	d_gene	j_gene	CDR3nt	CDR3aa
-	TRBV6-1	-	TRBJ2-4	TGTGCCAGCAGTGAAGCGGGCACGGTAGCCAAAAACATTCAGTACTTC	CASSEAGTVAKNIQYF
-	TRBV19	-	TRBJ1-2	TGTGCCAGTAGTATAGTAGGCAGGGCCACGGTGGTTTATGGCTACACCTTC	CASSIVGRATVVYGYTF
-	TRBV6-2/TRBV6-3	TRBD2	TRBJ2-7	TGTGCCAGCAGCTCCCTGGCCAGCGGGAGGTACGAGCAGTACTTC	CASSSLASGRYEQYF
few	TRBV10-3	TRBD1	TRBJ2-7	TGTGCCATCAGTGAGTCACGTCGGACAGGGCGTAGCTACGAGCAGTACTTC	CAISESRRTGRSYEQYF
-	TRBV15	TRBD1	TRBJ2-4	TGTGCCACCAGCAGGTCCCGGGACAGGGGTAGGAACATTCAGTACTTC	CATSRSRDRGRNIQYF
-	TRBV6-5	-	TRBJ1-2	TGTGCCAGCAGTAAGGGTGGGGGAGGTTACGGCTACACCTTC	CASSKGGGGYGYTF
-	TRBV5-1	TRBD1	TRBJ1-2	TGCGCCAGCAGCCCTACTCCTTCGACAGGGAGCTATGGCTACACCTTC	CASSPTPSTGSYGYTF
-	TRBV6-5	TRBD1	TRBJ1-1	TGTGCCAGCAGTCGCGGACAGGGTGGAGCTTTCTTT	CASSRGQGGAFF
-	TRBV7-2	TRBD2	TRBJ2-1	TGTGCCAGCAGCTTAGCTAGCGGGAGACCCTACAATGAGCAGTTCTTC	CASSLASGRPYNEQFF
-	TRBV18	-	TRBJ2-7	TGTGCCAGCTCGCGTGAAGAAACCTACGAGCAGTACTTC	CASSREETYEQYF
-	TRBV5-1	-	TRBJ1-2	TGCGCCAGCAGCTTGGCCACCTCTAGCGGCTACACCTTC	CASSLATSSGYTF
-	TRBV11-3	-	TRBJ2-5	TGTGCCAGCAGCTTAGTTTTGGCTAGCGCATATCAAGAGACCCAGTACTTC	CASSLVLASAYQETQYF
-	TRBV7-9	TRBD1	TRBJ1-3	TGTGCCAGCAGCTCCGCGGTGGGGACAGTCTCTGGAAACACCATATATTTT	CASSSAVGTVSGNTIYF
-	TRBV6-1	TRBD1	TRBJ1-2	TGTGCCAGCAGTGAGTTTCCGGGACAGGGCGCCTATGGCTACACCTTC	CASSEFPGQGAYGYTF
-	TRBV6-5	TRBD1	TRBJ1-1	TGTGCCAGCAGAGACAGGGGCACTGAAGCTTTCTTT	CASRDRGTEAFF
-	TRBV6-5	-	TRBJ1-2	TGTGCCAGCCTCAGGAGGGGAAATGGAGGGGGCTACACCTTC	CASLRRGNGGGYTF
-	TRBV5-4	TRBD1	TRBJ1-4	TGTGCCAGCAGCTCCGGGACAGCTTATGAAAAACTGTTTTTT	CASSSGTAYEKLFF
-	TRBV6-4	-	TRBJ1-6	TGTGCCAGCAGTGACACTCTCAGGAGGAGCGATAATTCACCCCTCCACTTT	CASSDTLRRSDNSPLHF
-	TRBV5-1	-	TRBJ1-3	TGCGCCAGCAGCGGATCAGGGGTCCTCTCTGGAAACACCATATATTTT	CASSGSGVLSGNTIYF
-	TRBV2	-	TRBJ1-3	TGTGCCAGCAGCCTCACAGGACCTGGAAACACCATATATTTT	CASSLTGPGNTIYF
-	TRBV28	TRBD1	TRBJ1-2	TGTGCCAGCACCCTAGGGACAGACTATGGCTACACCTTC	CASTLGTDYGYTF
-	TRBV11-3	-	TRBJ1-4	TGTGCCAGCGCTCCGGGACATGCAACTAATGAAAAACTGTTTTTT	CASAPGHATNEKLFF
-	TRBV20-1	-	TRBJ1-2	TGCAGTGCTAGTCAGGTTCATGGCTACACCTTC	CSASQVHGYTF
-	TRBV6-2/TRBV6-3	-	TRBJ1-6	TGTGCCAGCAGTTTCGAGGGAATCGGGAATAATTCACCCCTCCACTTT	CASSFEGIGNNSPLHF
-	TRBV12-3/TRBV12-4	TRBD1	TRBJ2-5	TGTGCCAGCAGCCACACCCGGGACAGTCAGTACTTC	CASSHTRDSQYF
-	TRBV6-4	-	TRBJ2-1	TGTGCCAGCAGTGGGGAGCACGGGGATGAGCAGTTCTTC	CASSGEHGDEQFF
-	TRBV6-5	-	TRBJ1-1	TGTGCCAGCAGTTACTCTGGCGACCCGGGGACTGAAGCTTTCTTT	CASSYSGDPGTEAFF
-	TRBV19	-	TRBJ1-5	TGTGCCAGTACTACAGGAGGGAACGGCAATCAGCCCCAGCATTTT	CASTTGGNGNQPQHF
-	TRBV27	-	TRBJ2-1	TGTGCCAGCACTAGGGGACTTGAGCAGTTCTTC	CASTRGLEQFF
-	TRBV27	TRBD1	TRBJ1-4	TGTGCCAGCAGCCCGACAGGGTTAGGTGAAAAACTGTTTTTT	CASSPTGLGEKLFF
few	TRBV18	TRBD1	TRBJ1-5	TGTGCCAGCTCGTGGACAGGGGGCGGGTCAGCGCCCCAGCATTTT	CASSWTGGGSAPQHF
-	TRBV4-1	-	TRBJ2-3	TGCGCCAGCAGCCCGAGGACCGGGGAGGATACGCAGTATTTT	CASSPRTGEDTQYF